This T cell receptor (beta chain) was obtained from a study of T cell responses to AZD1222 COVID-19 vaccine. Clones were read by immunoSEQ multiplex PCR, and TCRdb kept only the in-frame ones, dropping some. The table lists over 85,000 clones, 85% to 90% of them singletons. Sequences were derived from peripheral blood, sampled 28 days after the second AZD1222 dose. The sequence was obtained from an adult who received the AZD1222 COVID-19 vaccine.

Here the CDR3 DNA reads TGTGCCAGTAGTGTCAGGGTTATCACCTACAATGAGCAGTTCTTC. Translated, it gives CASSVRVITYNEQFF. The genes are TRBV19 and TRBJ2-1; TRBD1 might be the D (5 bases). CDR3 length: 15 amino acids. Germline assignment: CDR1 LNHDA and CDR2 SQIVND (reference sequence). Trimming removed 5 bases from V and 2 bases from J, with 13 bases in between.